A selection of T cell receptor beta chains follows, all from one sample in a study of technical replicates of blood from four donors. Some clones are missing from TCRdb's copy, which holds only in-frame ones; the method was immunoSEQ multiplex PCR. The sample has just over 80,000 clones; 90% to 98% are singletons. Sequences were obtained from T cells isolated from PBMCs. Receptors originate from a human donor in good health. The CDR3 runs from the conserved cysteine through the conserved F or W. D genes are given only for firm matches. Expanded clones are given a class, and other clones once, few, many or no size at all.

V gene	J gene	clone size	D gene	CDR3 length	CDR3 protein
TRBV18	TRBJ2-7	NA	NA	14	CASSPPTGVNEQYF
TRBV7-9	TRBJ2-1	NA	NA	14	CASSLVLTTNEQFF
TRBV19	TRBJ1-3	NA	NA	15	CASSIFSKSGNTIYF
TRBV6-4	TRBJ2-1	NA	TRBD2	16	CASSVGLAASYNEQFF
TRBV7-9	TRBJ2-7	NA	NA	15	CASSLARGEAYEQYF
TRBV4-2	TRBJ1-4	NA	NA	14	CASSQDLGGEKLFF
TRBV7-9	TRBJ1-1	once	NA	15	CASSPGQLRDTEAFF
TRBV7-9	TRBJ2-2	NA	NA	15	CASSQLGGNTGELFF
TRBV9	TRBJ2-7	NA	TRBD1	15	CASSVDGQVFDEQYF
TRBV5-1	TRBJ1-1	NA	TRBD1	14	CASKQQGASTEAFF
TRBV5-6	TRBJ2-3	once	NA	13	CASSLDYTDTQYF
TRBV6-6	TRBJ1-2	NA	NA	15	CASSYRKGKAYGYTF
TRBV30	TRBJ1-1	NA	TRBD1	16	CAWSYRGKNGNTEAFF
TRBV5-1	TRBJ2-7	NA	NA	14	CASSLGQGYYEQYF
TRBV5-4	TRBJ2-7	NA	TRBD1	15	CASSHMTGNSYEQYF
TRBV5-1	TRBJ2-7	NA	TRBD2	15	CASSSGTSGAYEQYF
TRBV19	TRBJ2-4	NA	TRBD1	13	CASTGGAKNIQYF
TRBV7-8	TRBJ2-7	NA	TRBD2	15	CASSLEGLAIYEQYF